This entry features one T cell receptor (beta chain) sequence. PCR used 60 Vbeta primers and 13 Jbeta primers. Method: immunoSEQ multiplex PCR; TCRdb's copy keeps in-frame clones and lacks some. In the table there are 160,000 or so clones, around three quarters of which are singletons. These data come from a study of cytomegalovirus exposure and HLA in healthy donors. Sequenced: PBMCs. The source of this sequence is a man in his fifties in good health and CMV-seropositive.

The DNA of the CDR3 is TGCGCCAGCAGCCAACAGATAGCGGGTGGGGGTCTGGGTGTCGTCGACGAGCAGTACTTC. Translation gives CASSQQIAGGGLGVVDEQYF. The chain links TRBV4-1 to TRBJ2-7; 7 positions agree with TRBD2. V lost 2 bases and J lost 5; bases outside the gene matches: 24. Germline loops: CDR1 MGHRA, CDR2 YSYEKL. The CDR3 spans 20 residues.